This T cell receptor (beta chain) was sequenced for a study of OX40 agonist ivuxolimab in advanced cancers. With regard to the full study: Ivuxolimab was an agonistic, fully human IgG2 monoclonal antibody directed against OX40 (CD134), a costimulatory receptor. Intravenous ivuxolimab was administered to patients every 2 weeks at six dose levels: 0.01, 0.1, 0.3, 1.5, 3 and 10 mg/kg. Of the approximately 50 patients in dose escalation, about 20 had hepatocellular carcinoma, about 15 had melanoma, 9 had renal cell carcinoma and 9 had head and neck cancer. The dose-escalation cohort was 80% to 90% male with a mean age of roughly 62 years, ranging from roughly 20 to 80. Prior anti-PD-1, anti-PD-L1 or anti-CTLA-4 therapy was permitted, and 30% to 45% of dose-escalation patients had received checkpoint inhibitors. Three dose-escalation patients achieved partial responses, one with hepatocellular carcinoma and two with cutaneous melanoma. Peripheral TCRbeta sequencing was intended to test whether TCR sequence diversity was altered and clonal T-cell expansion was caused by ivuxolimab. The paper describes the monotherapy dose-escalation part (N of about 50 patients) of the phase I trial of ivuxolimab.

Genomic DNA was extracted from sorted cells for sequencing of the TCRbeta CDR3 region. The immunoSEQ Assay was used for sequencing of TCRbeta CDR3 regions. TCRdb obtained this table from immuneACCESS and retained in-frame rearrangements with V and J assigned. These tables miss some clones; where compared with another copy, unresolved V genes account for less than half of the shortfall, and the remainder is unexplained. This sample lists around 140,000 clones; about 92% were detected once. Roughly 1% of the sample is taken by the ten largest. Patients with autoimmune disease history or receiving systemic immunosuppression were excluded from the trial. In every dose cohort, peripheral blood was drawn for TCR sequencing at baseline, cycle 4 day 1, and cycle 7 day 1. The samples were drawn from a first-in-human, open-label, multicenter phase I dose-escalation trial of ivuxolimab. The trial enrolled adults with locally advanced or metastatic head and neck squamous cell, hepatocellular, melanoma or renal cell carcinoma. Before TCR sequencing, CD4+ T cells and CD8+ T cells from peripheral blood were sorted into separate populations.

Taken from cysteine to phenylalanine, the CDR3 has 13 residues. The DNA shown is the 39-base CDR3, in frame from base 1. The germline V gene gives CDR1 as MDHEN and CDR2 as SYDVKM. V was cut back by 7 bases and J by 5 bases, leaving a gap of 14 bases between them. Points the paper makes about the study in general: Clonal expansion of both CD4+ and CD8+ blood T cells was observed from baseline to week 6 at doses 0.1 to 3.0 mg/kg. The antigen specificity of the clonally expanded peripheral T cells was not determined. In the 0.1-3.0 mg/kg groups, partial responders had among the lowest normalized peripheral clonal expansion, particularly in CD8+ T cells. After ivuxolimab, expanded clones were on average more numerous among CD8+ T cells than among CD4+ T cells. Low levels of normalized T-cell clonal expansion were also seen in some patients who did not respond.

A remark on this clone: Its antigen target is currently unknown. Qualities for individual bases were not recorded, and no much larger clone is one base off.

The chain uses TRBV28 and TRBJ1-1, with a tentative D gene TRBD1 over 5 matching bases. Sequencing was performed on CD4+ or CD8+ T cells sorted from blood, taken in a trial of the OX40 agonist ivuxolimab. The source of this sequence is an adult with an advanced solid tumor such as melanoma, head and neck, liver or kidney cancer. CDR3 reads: CASIRGARTEAFF. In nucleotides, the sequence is TGTGCCAGCATAAGGGGCGCGAGGACTGAAGCTTTCTTT.